This T cell receptor (beta chain) was found in a study of immune evolution from preneoplasia to lung adenocarcinoma. Overall study results and limits: Normal lung had highest clonality; later lesions appeared denser, more diverse. From normal lung to invasive adenocarcinoma, top clone frequencies appeared to decrease.

Here immunoSEQ multiplex PCR was the method, and the copy in TCRdb shows in-frame clones only, minus some. Among more than 5,000 clones listed, about 80% were seen once. Each case's diagnosis was confirmed by two pathologists on H&E. Nucleic acids came from premalignant or tumor cells enriched by macro-dissection. A remark on this clone: Its antigen is unidentified.

The TCR comes from a person aged 55 to 79 with lung adenocarcinoma. The specimen was FFPE lung adenocarcinoma in situ tissue.

DNA for the CDR3: TGTGCCAGCAGTGATGGCGGGGGGGCCGCAGAGACCCAGTACTTC. Translated, it gives CASSDGGGAAETQYF. The V gene is TRBV2, the J gene TRBJ2-5; 9 positions match TRBD2. The CDR3 runs 15 residues. The V segment lost 3 bases and the J segment 4 bases; nucleotides outside the gene matches: 6. The germline gives CDR1 SNHLY, CDR2 FYNNEI.